A selection of T cell receptor beta chains follows, all from one sample in a study of regulatory T cells in long-lasting Graves disease. TCRdb ran MiXCR on the multiplex PCR reads and lists one entry per CDR3 protein. The sample lists roughly 350,000 distinct CDR3 sequences, 16% seen once, with 20% to 25% in the top ten. In addition, the sample was reused for a study of T cells in Graves' hyperthyroidism and ophthalmopathy.

The specimen comprised peripheral blood mononuclear cells (PBMCs), sampled at new diagnosis, from a patient treated with antithyroid drugs. Receptors were obtained from a woman aged 18-29 years with Graves disease. Both conserved end residues are part of each CDR3. A D gene is named only where the DNA matches it firmly. Some rows mark clone size as missing; the rest say once, few, many or name a class of expanded clone.

clone size: many; V gene: TRBV20-1; D gene: TRBD2; CDR3 length: 17; J gene: TRBJ2-5; CDR3 DNA: TGCAGTGCTCGGGGCCCTGGGGCTAGCGGTTATCTGGAGACCCAGTACTTC; CDR3 protein: CSARGPGASGYLETQYF
clone size: many; V gene: TRBV11-2; D gene: TRBD1; CDR3 length: 13; J gene: TRBJ1-2; CDR3 DNA: TGTGCCAGCAGCGACAGGGTTTACTATGGCTACACCTTC; CDR3 protein: CASSDRVYYGYTF
clone size: many; V gene: TRBV6-5; D gene: TRBD2; CDR3 length: 18; J gene: TRBJ2-7; CDR3 DNA: TGTGCCAGCAGTTATCCGACTAGCGGGAATCATGCCTCCTACGAGCAGTACTTC; CDR3 protein: CASSYPTSGNHASYEQYF
clone size: many; V gene: TRBV5-1; D gene: TRBD1; CDR3 length: 16; J gene: TRBJ2-5; CDR3 DNA: TGCGCCAGCAGCCTAAGCTTTCGGACAGGAGAAGAGACCCAGTACTTC; CDR3 protein: CASSLSFRTGEETQYF
clone size: few; V gene: TRBV5-1; D gene: TRBD2; CDR3 length: 20; J gene: TRBJ2-1; CDR3 DNA: TGCGCCAGCAGCTCTACCCCTCTGGCATTGGGCGGGGGGGCCTGGAATGAGCAGTTCTTC; CDR3 protein: CASSSTPLALGGGAWNEQFF
clone size: few; V gene: TRBV19; D gene: .; CDR3 length: 15; J gene: TRBJ1-6; CDR3 DNA: TGTGCCAGTAGTTCCGGACAAAGATTTAATTCACCCCTCCACTTT; CDR3 protein: CASSSGQRFNSPLHF
clone size: many; V gene: TRBV12-3/TRBV12-4; D gene: .; CDR3 length: 18; J gene: TRBJ2-6; CDR3 DNA: TGTGCCAGCAGCACCTCCCTTGGGGCAAGCTCTGGGGCCAACGTCCTGACTTTC; CDR3 protein: CASSTSLGASSGANVLTF
clone size: few; V gene: TRBV20-1; D gene: TRBD2; CDR3 length: 17; J gene: TRBJ2-1; CDR3 DNA: TGCAGTGCCCGTAGCGGGGGCATCTCGAGCTCCTACAATGAGCAGTTCTTC; CDR3 protein: CSARSGGISSSYNEQFF
clone size: few; V gene: TRBV12-3/TRBV12-4; D gene: .; CDR3 length: 17; J gene: TRBJ1-1; CDR3 DNA: TGTGCCAGCACCCCGGGGGCACCCCAAAGAATGAACACTGAAGCTTTCTTT; CDR3 protein: CASTPGAPQRMNTEAFF
clone size: few; V gene: TRBV5-1; D gene: .; CDR3 length: 14; J gene: TRBJ2-7; CDR3 DNA: TGCGCCAGCAGCTTCGAGGGGAGCTCCTACGAGCAGTACTTC; CDR3 protein: CASSFEGSSYEQYF
clone size: many; V gene: TRBV11-2; D gene: .; CDR3 length: 17; J gene: TRBJ1-3; CDR3 DNA: TGTGCCAGCAGCTTAGGTGGGGCGGCAAGCTCTGGAAACACCATATATTTT; CDR3 protein: CASSLGGAASSGNTIYF
clone size: .; V gene: TRBV27; D gene: TRBD1; CDR3 length: 14; J gene: TRBJ1-1; CDR3 DNA: TGTGCCAGCAGTCCCAGGGACAGCCGGACTGAAGCTTTCTTT; CDR3 protein: CASSPRDSRTEAFF
clone size: .; V gene: TRBV15; D gene: .; CDR3 length: 12; J gene: TRBJ2-5; CDR3 DNA: TGTGCCACCAGCAGAGAAAAGGGGACCCAGTACTTC; CDR3 protein: CATSREKGTQYF
clone size: .; V gene: TRBV28; D gene: .; CDR3 length: 16; J gene: TRBJ2-7; CDR3 DNA: TGTGCCAGCAGCCCCGCCGGGAGAGCGACCAAATACGAGCAGTACTTC; CDR3 protein: CASSPAGRATKYEQYF
clone size: many; V gene: TRBV18; D gene: .; CDR3 length: 17; J gene: TRBJ1-1; CDR3 DNA: TGTGCCAGCTCAAAAGCAGGAGGGGGGGCTGGGGTCACTGAAGCTTTCTTT; CDR3 protein: CASSKAGGGAGVTEAFF
clone size: many; V gene: TRBV11-1; D gene: .; CDR3 length: 16; J gene: TRBJ1-1; CDR3 DNA: TGTGCCAGCAGCGAAGAGCCCGACAGGCTGAACACTGAAGCTTTCTTT; CDR3 protein: CASSEEPDRLNTEAFF
clone size: many; V gene: TRBV12-3/TRBV12-4; D gene: .; CDR3 length: 14; J gene: TRBJ1-6; CDR3 DNA: TGTGCCAGCAGTCCCGACAGCGCGAATTCACCCCTCCACTTT; CDR3 protein: CASSPDSANSPLHF
clone size: .; V gene: TRBV10-3; D gene: TRBD1; CDR3 length: 14; J gene: TRBJ2-7; CDR3 DNA: TGTGCCATCAGTGATCGGCAGGGGGACCACGAGCAGTACTTC; CDR3 protein: CAISDRQGDHEQYF
clone size: many; V gene: TRBV18; D gene: .; CDR3 length: 16; J gene: TRBJ2-7; CDR3 DNA: TGTGCCAGCTCACCAACAGAACGACATAGCTCCTACGAGCAGTACTTC; CDR3 protein: CASSPTERHSSYEQYF
clone size: many; V gene: TRBV12-5; D gene: TRBD1; CDR3 length: 15; J gene: TRBJ2-5; CDR3 DNA: TGTGCTAGTGGTTTGAGAGGACAGGGACAAGAGACCCAGTACTTC; CDR3 protein: CASGLRGQGQETQYF
clone size: many; V gene: TRBV20-1; D gene: TRBD2; CDR3 length: 12; J gene: TRBJ2-7; CDR3 DNA: TGCAGTGCTGGGGGGGATAGGTACGAGCAGTACTTC; CDR3 protein: CSAGGDRYEQYF
clone size: few; V gene: TRBV12-3/TRBV12-4; D gene: .; CDR3 length: 13; J gene: TRBJ2-7; CDR3 DNA: TGTGCCAGCAGTTCATCGGTCGGGTACGAGCAGTACTTC; CDR3 protein: CASSSSVGYEQYF
clone size: many; V gene: TRBV5-1; D gene: .; CDR3 length: 13; J gene: TRBJ1-1; CDR3 DNA: TGCGCCAGCAGCTTGGGGAGGCCCACTGAAGCTTTCTTT; CDR3 protein: CASSLGRPTEAFF
clone size: .; V gene: TRBV12-3/TRBV12-4; D gene: .; CDR3 length: 13; J gene: TRBJ1-4; CDR3 DNA: TGTGCCAGCAGTTTAATTTCTTCCGAAAAACTGTTTTTT; CDR3 protein: CASSLISSEKLFF
clone size: .; V gene: TRBV24-1; D gene: .; CDR3 length: 12; J gene: TRBJ2-3; CDR3 DNA: TGTGCCACCGGGGCCTTCACAGATACGCAGTATTTT; CDR3 protein: CATGAFTDTQYF
clone size: .; V gene: TRBV28; D gene: TRBD2; CDR3 length: 19; J gene: TRBJ2-7; CDR3 DNA: TGTGCCAGCAGGCCTGAAACCGGGACTAGCGGGAGGACATCCTACGAGCAGTACTTC; CDR3 protein: CASRPETGTSGRTSYEQYF
clone size: few; V gene: TRBV10-3; D gene: .; CDR3 length: 14; J gene: TRBJ1-4; CDR3 DNA: TGTGCCATCAGTGGACAGGCCGGAGGGGAAAAACTGTTTTTT; CDR3 protein: CAISGQAGGEKLFF
clone size: many; V gene: TRBV5-5; D gene: .; CDR3 length: 15; J gene: TRBJ1-2; CDR3 DNA: TGTGCCAGCAGCTTGGAGGACACAGCTAACTATGGCTACACCTTC; CDR3 protein: CASSLEDTANYGYTF
clone size: many; V gene: TRBV28; D gene: TRBD1; CDR3 length: 13; J gene: TRBJ1-2; CDR3 DNA: TGTGCCAGCAGACAAGGGACAGGGGATGGCTACACCTTC; CDR3 protein: CASRQGTGDGYTF
clone size: many; V gene: TRBV5-6; D gene: TRBD1; CDR3 length: 16; J gene: TRBJ2-1; CDR3 DNA: TGTGCCAGCAGCTTGGCCGGGGGACAGGCCAGGACTGAGCAGTTCTTC; CDR3 protein: CASSLAGGQARTEQFF
clone size: few; V gene: TRBV20-1; D gene: .; CDR3 length: 14; J gene: TRBJ1-1; CDR3 DNA: TGCAGTGCTAGGCCCGGGAGCATGAACACTGAAGCTTTCTTT; CDR3 protein: CSARPGSMNTEAFF
clone size: .; V gene: TRBV27; D gene: .; CDR3 length: 13; J gene: TRBJ2-1; CDR3 DNA: TGTGCCACACGACGGGACTCCTACAATGAGCAGTTCTTC; CDR3 protein: CATRRDSYNEQFF
clone size: many; V gene: TRBV11-2; D gene: .; CDR3 length: 15; J gene: TRBJ1-2; CDR3 DNA: TGTGCCAGCACCTCAGGGTGGCAGGGGAACTATGGCTACACCTTC; CDR3 protein: CASTSGWQGNYGYTF
clone size: few; V gene: TRBV12-3/TRBV12-4; D gene: .; CDR3 length: 24; J gene: TRBJ2-4; CDR3 DNA: TGTGCCAGCAGTTTAGGTGGGTGGACCAACCGGGACAATCGACGATTTATAGCCAAAAACATTCAGTACTTC; CDR3 protein: CASSLGGWTNRDNRRFIAKNIQYF
clone size: many; V gene: TRBV7-8; D gene: .; CDR3 length: 13; J gene: TRBJ1-1; CDR3 DNA: TGTGCCAGCAGCTTTTCCCGGGACACTGAAGCTTTCTTT; CDR3 protein: CASSFSRDTEAFF
clone size: many; V gene: TRBV29-1; D gene: .; CDR3 length: 13; J gene: TRBJ2-2; CDR3 DNA: TGCAGCGTTGCGGATGCAGTAACCGGGGAGCTGTTTTTT; CDR3 protein: CSVADAVTGELFF
clone size: few; V gene: TRBV30; D gene: .; CDR3 length: 13; J gene: TRBJ1-5; CDR3 DNA: TGTGCCTGGAGTCAGGGGCCCAATCAGCCCCAGCATTTT; CDR3 protein: CAWSQGPNQPQHF
clone size: many; V gene: TRBV7-9; D gene: .; CDR3 length: 14; J gene: TRBJ1-1; CDR3 DNA: TGTGCCAGCAGCCAACAGGGTCGGAGCACTGAAGCTTTCTTT; CDR3 protein: CASSQQGRSTEAFF
clone size: many; V gene: TRBV27; D gene: TRBD1; CDR3 length: 14; J gene: TRBJ2-1; CDR3 DNA: TGTGCCAGCAGTCCATTGACAGGGTGGAATGAGCAGTTCTTC; CDR3 protein: CASSPLTGWNEQFF
clone size: .; V gene: TRBV3-1; D gene: TRBD2; CDR3 length: 19; J gene: TRBJ2-3; CDR3 DNA: TGTGCCAGCAGTAGCACGGCTAGCGGGGGGCACCAAAGCACAGATACGCAGTATTTT; CDR3 protein: CASSSTASGGHQSTDTQYF
clone size: .; V gene: TRBV25-1; D gene: TRBD2; CDR3 length: 16; J gene: TRBJ2-3; CDR3 DNA: TGTGCCAGCAGTGATGGGCTAGCGGGGCTTACAGATACGCAGTATTTT; CDR3 protein: CASSDGLAGLTDTQYF
clone size: many; V gene: TRBV30; D gene: .; CDR3 length: 13; J gene: TRBJ1-2; CDR3 DNA: TGTGCCTGGAGCGAAGCTCCTGGCTATGGCTACACCTTC; CDR3 protein: CAWSEAPGYGYTF
clone size: many; V gene: TRBV12-3/TRBV12-4; D gene: .; CDR3 length: 12; J gene: TRBJ2-1; CDR3 DNA: TGTGCCAGCAGCCATAAGACGGACGAGCAGTTCTTC; CDR3 protein: CASSHKTDEQFF
clone size: .; V gene: TRBV6-2/TRBV6-3; D gene: .; CDR3 length: 15; J gene: TRBJ1-4; CDR3 DNA: TGTGCCAGCAGTTACTCAGGAAAGCGGAATGAAAAACTGTTTTTT; CDR3 protein: CASSYSGKRNEKLFF
clone size: many; V gene: TRBV20-1; D gene: .; CDR3 length: 12; J gene: TRBJ1-1; CDR3 DNA: TGCAGTGCTAGCGGGTGGAACACTGAAGCTTTCTTT; CDR3 protein: CSASGWNTEAFF
clone size: few; V gene: TRBV20-1; D gene: .; CDR3 length: 14; J gene: TRBJ1-6; CDR3 DNA: TGCAGTGCTAGAGAGGCGGGGGCCAATTCACCCCTCCACTTT; CDR3 protein: CSAREAGANSPLHF
clone size: .; V gene: TRBV3-1; D gene: .; CDR3 length: 13; J gene: TRBJ2-7; CDR3 DNA: TGTGCCAGCAGCTTAGGGGACTCCCAGAAGCAGTACTTC; CDR3 protein: CASSLGDSQKQYF
clone size: .; V gene: TRBV7-3; D gene: .; CDR3 length: 14; J gene: TRBJ2-3; CDR3 DNA: TGTGCCAGCAGCTTGGGGGGGCCGGCAGATACGCAGTATTTT; CDR3 protein: CASSLGGPADTQYF
clone size: .; V gene: TRBV25-1; D gene: .; CDR3 length: 14; J gene: TRBJ2-3; CDR3 DNA: TGTGCCAGCAGTGATCCGGGTTTGACAGATACGCAGTATTTT; CDR3 protein: CASSDPGLTDTQYF
clone size: many; V gene: TRBV18; D gene: TRBD1; CDR3 length: 15; J gene: TRBJ2-7; CDR3 DNA: TGTGCCAGCTCACCACGGGCCGGGACAGCCTACGAGCAGTACTTC; CDR3 protein: CASSPRAGTAYEQYF
clone size: many; V gene: TRBV5-6; D gene: .; CDR3 length: 14; J gene: TRBJ1-1; CDR3 DNA: TGTGCCAGCAGCTTGTCCTCAGGGCGGACTGAAGCTTTCTTT; CDR3 protein: CASSLSSGRTEAFF
clone size: .; V gene: TRBV7-3; D gene: .; CDR3 length: 13; J gene: TRBJ1-6; CDR3 DNA: TGTGCCAGCAGCTTGGATTATAATTCACCCCTCCACTTT; CDR3 protein: CASSLDYNSPLHF